Listed here is a single TCR beta chain. Its antigen remains unidentified. Per-nucleotide qualities are absent, and no much larger clonotype sits a single base away. V is pruned by 8 bases and J by 9 bases, leaving 11 bases of the junction without a gene match. CDR1 SNHLY and CDR2 FYNNEI are derived from the germline V gene. The CDR3 runs 14 residues from the cysteine to the phenylalanine. Kept here is only the CDR3 DNA, which spans 42 bases and is read in frame from base 1. TCR CDR3 regions were amplified from genomic DNA by multiplex PCR using the deep immunoSEQ assay. Extracted genomic DNA from each cell subset was distributed evenly across all wells of several immunoSEQ 96-well plates, and each plate was treated as a replicate. For sorted subsets, roughly 200 ng of genomic DNA, equivalent to some 30,000 T cell genomes, went into each replicate PCR. The purified libraries were quantified using a Qubit 3.0 fluorometer, sized with a Bioanalyzer 2100, and then quantified again using the KAPA Library Quantification kit. Every immunoSEQ 96-well plate was sequenced on a dedicated single-read 150-cycle Illumina NextSeq 550 flow cell. The study's own analysis went as follows. Because only junctional sequences without quality scores were contained in the immunoSEQ output, filtering matching that applied to full-length reads could not be performed. To assign V/J genes and CDR3, sequences were annotated using PyIR, a Python wrapper for IgBLAST v1.9, with IMGT germline references. Reads with weak V/J assignments (E-value above 1e-6), missing CDR3, stop codons, out-of-frame junctions, or ambiguous translated residues were removed. V3J clonotypes were defined as sequences sharing the same inferred V gene, J gene, and CDR3 amino acid sequence. Percentage overlap between repertoires was computed as shared unique clonotypes divided by the size of the smaller repertoire. Richness of each repertoire was evaluated using RTK rarefaction, the Chao1 estimator, and Recon v2.1 estimates of unobserved clonotypes. OLGA was used to compute generation probabilities for all TCRbeta clonotypes that the gDNA method yielded from four donors. TCRdb holds this immuneACCESS table with in-frame rearrangements only. Some clones are missing; in checked studies, unresolved V genes explain under half, and the rest has no known cause. V and J calls and clone size follow that table, whereas D and trimming were derived from the DNA. Recorded for this sample are about 550,000 clones; around 95% of them occurred a single time. The ten most abundant clones make up roughly 0.1% of the sample.

The entry originates in a study of shared clonotypes between healthy human individuals (dated by TCRdb to 2019 to 2021). Describing the broader study: A few men and a couple of women, aged 18 to 49 years, made up the cohort. To increase sequencing depth and limit assay-specific biases, different laboratories used diverse techniques to prepare libraries and sequence TCR repertoires. For each donor, CD4 naive and CD4 memory were each run on three plates, CD8 naive on two plates, and CD8 memory on one plate. Blood TCR repertoires of several healthy adults were deeply sequenced to estimate repertoire size and the extent of clonotype sharing between individuals. Per donor, leukapheresis produced somewhere between about 0.9 and 9.5 billion PBMCs. Results the study describes overall, beyond this receptor: Rarefaction of sorted-subset datasets indicated incomplete sequencing despite the large sequencing depth. Estimated clonotype richness was generally larger for naive than for memory subsets. Approximately 5% of naive CD4, 3.5% of naive CD8, roughly 2.5% of memory CD4, and 0.35% to 0.5% of memory CD8 clonotypes were shared across a handful of donors. Pairwise subsampling led to the expectation that sequencing depth would affect the degree of clonotype sharing among donors. Compared with non-shared clonotypes, the clonotypes found in all four sorted-subset donors had higher generation probabilities. The small number of donors limited the genetic and exposure-history diversity represented. Sampling was limited to blood, and TCR repertoires in tissue likely differ from TCR repertoires in blood.

For the CD8 naive samples, CD45RO-negative cells were positively selected for CCR7, yielding a CD45RA+CCR7+ population from which TemRA cells were excluded. The donors were healthy, HIV-negative adults who had no recently reported acute infections or vaccinations. Only Caucasian adults living in Nashville, Tennessee, USA were represented among the donors. Blood was collected by leukapheresis, and PBMCs were isolated by Ficoll-Histopaque density gradient centrifugation and then cryopreserved in liquid nitrogen vapor phase. Analytical flow cytometry was used to check the purity and quantity of each magnetically sorted T cell population. From each sorted fraction, genomic DNA was isolated and quantified by UV absorbance on a Nanodrop 2000c.

The V and J segments used are TRBV2 and TRBJ2-1, and 9 bases in between align with TRBD1. The TCR was taken from a young woman in good health. The specimen sequenced was naive CD8+ T cells sorted from blood. The intended sense of this specimen's cell subset or site label: CD45RA+CCR7+. The CDR3 here reads CASRLGQGSSEQFF. The DNA sequence follows: TGTGCCAGCCGACTGGGACAGGGATCGAGTGAGCAGTTCTTC.